This T cell receptor beta chain was observed in a study of blood T cells in healthy people across ages. For the study at large: Through template switching, about one barcoded beta molecule was captured per two T cells, as measured in model experiments.

Germline V lookup: CDR1 LGHDT, CDR2 YNNKEL (reference sequence). After removal of 2 bases from V and 12 bases from J, the junction contained 14 bases not matched to a gene. There are 15 residues in the CDR3. A second roughly 6 to 11 cycle PCR used barcoded and J-beta primers. A template-switch adaptor that had 12 random nucleotides put a tag on each cDNA molecule. TCRdb processed the 5' RACE reads anew with MiXCR; each CDR3 protein has one entry. The data show about a million distinct CDR3 sequences, with more than 30% seen just once and around 12% held by the top ten. Peripheral blood was drawn, about 10 milliliters per donor. This clonotype was seen only a few times.

The sample comprised blood. This clonotype was sampled from a man between 18 and 35 years old in good health. V usage is TRBV3-1 and J usage is TRBJ1-1, with 8 bases that match TRBD1. CDR3 loop: CASSQYTQGARRSFF. The DNA of the CDR3 is TGTGCCAGCAGCCAATATACTCAGGGGGCGCGTAGGTCTTTCTTT.